What follows is one TCR beta chain and its context. The target antigen is unknown. Expressed TCRB transcripts were sequenced, since all the RNA that had been isolated was reverse transcribed. Assay: immunoSEQ multiplex PCR; the TCRdb copy retains only in-frame clones and omits some. The sample records hundreds of thousands of clones, roughly 11% being singletons. The data derive from a study of beta chain features in type 1 diabetes. Study-level results: TCRB CDR3 length was moderately but significantly reduced in all four CD4+ subsets of Type 1 diabetes patients. Healthy donors had naive, central memory and Treg TCRB repertoires that appeared less similar than those seen among patients. The study found fewer insertions and more deletions at VDJ junctions in type 1 diabetes patients.

This CDR3 has 14 amino acids. From germline, CDR1 is SNHLY and CDR2 FYNNEI. Trimming took off 4 bases at V and 8 bases at J, with 14 bases between the two ends. Over 95% purity was reached by all sorted populations. The chain joins TRBV2 to TRBJ1-4, with a possible D match to TRBD1 (5 bases). The TCR sequence derives from a man aged 25-45 years with type 1 diabetes. Input material: naive CD4+ T cells from blood. CDR3 protein: CASSAVAGGEKLFF. For the CDR3, the DNA is TGTGCCAGCAGTGCGGTGGCCGGGGGAGAAAAACTGTTTTTT.